Shown below are 16 T cell receptor beta chains from a single sample sequenced in a study of blood T cell repertoires in COVID-19. Sequencing was performed with immunoSEQ multiplex PCR; in TCRdb, only in-frame clones are kept and a portion is missing. Among 90,000 to 130,000 clones listed, about 90% were seen once. The source material was peripheral blood. These TCRs come from a human donor in a cohort sampled during active COVID-19.

This clone has more than one count but fewer than ten. The V call is TRBV7-9, the J call TRBJ2-7, with 8 bases matching TRBD1. The V segment lost 5 bases and the J segment 1 base; nucleotides outside the gene matches: 16. The CDR3 length is 18 residues. CDR1 is SEHNR and CDR2 is FQNEAQ in the germline V gene (reference sequence). CDR3 coding DNA: TGTGCCAGCAGCCAACGGTTGACAGGGGAGGTTAGGTCCTACGAGCAGTACTTC. It translates to CASSQRLTGEVRSYEQYF.

The chain uses TRBV19 and TRBJ2-7; no clear D gene. The V gene lost 3 bases and the J gene lost 6 bases, with 15 bases spanning the gap. Germline V gene sequence: CDR1 LNHDA, CDR2 SQIVND (reference sequence). The CDR3 sequence is 14 residues long. CDR3 protein: CASSINAAAIEQYF. The CDR3 nucleotides read TGTGCCAGTAGTATTAACGCGGCCGCAATCGAGCAGTACTTC.

The CDR3 reads CASSPRQGAIGYTF. CDR3 nucleotide sequence: TGTGCCAGCAGCCCGAGGCAGGGGGCGATCGGCTACACCTTC. The chain has TRBV7-2 and TRBJ1-2; 8 positions match TRBD1. This CDR3 is built from 14 residues. V dropped 5 bases and J dropped 8; count of bases not matched to a gene: 10. Germline-derived CDR1 and CDR2 are SGHTA and FQGNSA.

The chain joins TRBV21-1 to TRBJ1-6. TRBV21-1 is listed as a pseudogene. The length of the CDR3 is 14 residues. The CDR3: CASSGGSYNSPLHF. In DNA form, the CDR3 reads TGTGCCAGCAGCGGCGGGTCTTATAATTCACCCCTCCACTTT.

A single count supports this clone. This chain links TRBV5-6 with TRBJ1-2; 9 bases map to TRBD1. V trimming: 4 bases; J trimming: 3 bases; junction bases outside the gene matches: 4. Germline V CDR1 and CDR2: SGHDT, YYEEEE. CDR3 size: 14 residues. The CDR3 spells CASSGTGTYYGYTF. CDR3 DNA: TGTGCCAGCAGCGGGACAGGGACTTACTATGGCTACACCTTC.

The V gene is TRBV13, the J gene TRBJ2-7; 8 bases match TRBD1. Germline V gene lookup returns CDR1 PRHDT and CDR2 FYEKMQ (reference sequence). With V trimmed by 5 bases and J by 2 bases, 5 bases remained unmatched. The length of the CDR3 is 14 residues. Here the CDR3 DNA reads TGTGCCAGCAGCCCGCCGGACAGGGCCTACGAGCAGTACTTC. It translates to CASSPPDRAYEQYF. Complete variable domain (other parts from reference TRBV13 and TRBJ2-7): AAGVIQSPRHLIKEKRETATLKCYPIPRHDTVYWYQQGPGQDPQFLISFYEKMQSDKGSIPDRFSAQQFSDYHSELNMSSLELGDSALYFCASSPPDRAYEQYFGPGTRLTVT.

As DNA, the CDR3 is TGTGCCAGCAGCTTTTGGGGGCAAGGGACAGATACGCAGTATTTT. Encoded protein: CASSFWGQGTDTQYF. The rearrangement joins TRBV7-9 to TRBJ2-3; D possibly corresponds to TRBD1 (6 bases). Trimming removed 3 bases at V and 3 bases at J, with 13 bases between. The CDR3 has 15 residues. Germline loops: CDR1 SEHNR, CDR2 FQNEAQ (reference sequence).

This chain uses TRBV7-2 with TRBJ1-5; possibly TRBD1 for D (6 bases). The CDR3 sequence is 16 residues long. The V gene lost 5 bases and the J gene lost 4 bases, with 18 bases spanning the gap. From germline, CDR1 is SGHTA and CDR2 FQGNSA. The CDR3 here is CASSHRSGGGNQPQHF. The CDR3 coding sequence is TGTGCCAGCAGCCACAGGTCGGGGGGCGGGAATCAGCCCCAGCATTTT.

CDR3 nucleotides: TGCGCCAGCAGCCTCGCCCCCGGAGGAGCGGCGCAAGAGACCCAGTACTTC. Translated: CASSLAPGGAAQETQYF. The J gene is TRBJ2-5, the V gene TRBV5-1, with D possibly being TRBD2 (5 bases). Trimming took off 4 bases at V and 2 bases at J, with 21 bases between the two ends. The CDR3 is 17 amino acids. Germline values: CDR1 SGHRS, CDR2 YFSETQ.

This sequence joins TRBV7-8 and TRBJ1-1, with a tentative D call TRBD1 (5 bases). The CDR3 is 15 residues long. Trimming took off 4 bases at V and 0 bases at J, with 12 bases between the two ends. Per the germline V gene, CDR1 is SGHVS and CDR2 is FQNEAQ. CDR3 DNA: TGTGCCAGCAGCTACGGGGGAGCGATGAACACTGAAGCTTTCTTT. It specifies CASSYGGAMNTEAFF.

Details on this clone: Within the sample, other DNA sequences also encode this same CDR3. Written as DNA, the CDR3 is TGTGCCAGCAGCTTCTCAGGGAACACTGAAGCTTTCTTT. This encodes CASSFSGNTEAFF. The J gene is TRBJ1-1, the V gene TRBV11-3; no definite D call. The CDR3 has 13 amino acids. Trimming took off 3 bases at V and 1 base at J, with 6 bases between the two ends. Germline lookup yields CDR1 SGHNT and CDR2 YENEEA.

This chain links TRBV3-1 (or the pseudogene TRBV3-2) with TRBJ2-7, with 9 bases aligning to TRBD2. Germline-derived CDR1 and CDR2 are LGHDT and YNNKEL (reference sequence). This CDR3 has 15 residues. After removal of 2 bases from V and 2 bases from J, the junction contained 4 bases not matched to a gene. CDR3: CASSQSGLATYEQYF. CDR3 in DNA: TGTGCCAGCAGCCAATCGGGACTAGCCACCTACGAGCAGTACTTC.

The chain is built from TRBV3-1 (or the pseudogene TRBV3-2) and TRBJ1-6; 7 positions agree with TRBD1. Germline lookup yields CDR1 LGHDT and CDR2 YNNKEL (reference sequence). After removal of 0 bases from V and 4 bases from J, the junction contained 0 bases not matched to a gene. The length of the CDR3 is 15 residues. The CDR3 spells CASSQEGQYNSPLHF. In nucleotides, the CDR3 is TGTGCCAGCAGCCAAGAGGGACAGTATAATTCACCCCTCCACTTT.

This chain links TRBV10-2 with TRBJ2-5; 7 nucleotides match TRBD2. Per the germline V gene, CDR1 is WSHSY and CDR2 is SAAADI. This CDR3 is 15 amino acids long. V trimming: 6 bases; J trimming: 7 bases; junction bases outside the gene matches: 14. The CDR3 nucleotides are TGCGCCAGCAGCGCATCCGGGAGGCCTGAGGGGACCCAGTACTTC. This gives the protein CASSASGRPEGTQYF.

This chain uses TRBV1 with TRBJ2-3; the table's D call, TRBD2, was not checked against the DNA. TRBV1 is marked as a pseudogene. This CDR3 contains 14 residues. CDR3: CTSLAGAGADTQYF. The CDR3 region has the DNA TGCACCAGCCTAGCGGGAGCCGGGGCAGATACGCAGTATTTT.

This clone occurred once. This chain links TRBV6-1 with TRBJ1-5; the match to TRBD1 covers 11 bases. Per the germline V gene, CDR1 is MNHNS and CDR2 is SASEGT. This CDR3 comprises 15 residues. V shed 3 bases, J shed 11 bases, and the junction held 9 bases outside the gene matches. This chain's CDR3 is CASSENLGTGGTQHF. Written as DNA, the CDR3 is TGTGCCAGCAGTGAGAACCTGGGGACAGGGGGGACCCAGCATTTT.